Following are 23 T cell receptor beta chains from one sample sequenced in a study of cytomegalovirus exposure and HLA in healthy donors. PCR employed 60 Vbeta and 13 Jbeta primers. Sequenced by immunoSEQ multiplex PCR; TCRdb stores in-frame clones only, minus some. The sample has about 200,000 clones, roughly 12% seen once. Input material: PBMCs. Every receptor here comes from a man between 45 and 60 years old in good health and CMV-seropositive.

V gene TRBV27 combines with J gene TRBJ1-2; possible D gene TRBD1, 6 bases. Trimming left V 10 bases short and J 7 bases short, with 22 bases between. This CDR3 comprises 14 residues. The germline CDR1 and CDR2 sequences are MNHEY and SMNVEV (reference sequence). Here the CDR3 DNA reads TGTGCCACCACAAATCCAGGGGATAGGGGTGGCTACACCTTC. This gives the protein CATTNPGDRGGYTF.

This clone was observed a handful of times. The rearrangement joins TRBV27 to TRBJ1-6; the match to TRBD1 covers 7 bases. V was clipped by 7 bases and J by 7 bases; unmatched bases: 13. Germline-derived CDR1 and CDR2 are MNHEY and SMNVEV (reference sequence). The CDR3 is 16 residues long. As DNA, the CDR3 is TGTGCCAGCACGACCCTAAGACAGGGCCCGAATTCACCCCTCCACTTT. Amino acid sequence: CASTTLRQGPNSPLHF.

This clone was seen a handful of times. This chain links TRBV7-2 with TRBJ2-6, with a possible D match to TRBD1 (5 bases). The CDR3 totals 16 residues. Germline lookup yields CDR1 SGHTA and CDR2 FQGNSA. Trimming cost V 0 bases and J 3 bases, with 9 bases left between them. CDR3 in DNA: TGTGCCAGCAGCTTAGCTAGGGGTGGTGGGGCCAACGTCCTGACTTTC. As protein: CASSLARGGGANVLTF.

The V and J genes are TRBV4-3 and TRBJ1-4; possible D gene TRBD1, 6 bases. Germline V gene sequence: CDR1 LGHNA, CDR2 YSLEER. Trimming stripped 0 bases from V and 8 bases from J, with 13 bases between. This CDR3 is built from 15 residues. In DNA form, the CDR3 reads TGCGCCAGCAGCCAAGAAACGGGACACAGGGAAAAACTGTTTTTT. This sequence encodes CASSQETGHREKLFF.

The chain recombines TRBV15 with TRBJ1-6; D remains unclear. V was pared by 3 bases and J by 4 bases, with 13 bases between. CDR1 and CDR2 from the germline V gene are LNHNV and YYDKDF (reference sequence). This CDR3 has 16 amino acids. The CDR3 sequence: CATSREGAQYNSPLHF. The CDR3, as DNA: TGTGCCACCAGCAGGGAGGGAGCCCAATATAATTCACCCCTCCACTTT.

V and J are TRBV19 and TRBJ1-5; D gene ambiguous. Trimming took off 5 bases at V and 9 bases at J, with 11 bases between the two ends. CDR1 and CDR2 from the germline V gene are LNHDA and SQIVND (reference sequence). CDR3 length: 12 residues. The CDR3 nucleotides are TGTGCCAGTAGTTCTACGGAGTGGCCCCAGCATTTT. It yields the protein CASSSTEWPQHF.

The rearrangement uses TRBV6-5 and TRBJ2-7; no firm D call. This CDR3 is built from 15 residues. Per the germline V gene, CDR1 is MNHEY and CDR2 is SVGAGI. V gave up 6 bases and J gave up 1 base, with 16 bases separating them. The CDR3 reads CASRVTENLSYEQYF. The DNA of the CDR3 is TGTGCCAGCAGGGTCACAGAAAACCTGTCCTACGAGCAGTACTTC.

This clone has more than one count but fewer than ten. The chain employs TRBV29-1 and TRBJ1-3; 7 bases map to TRBD1. The CDR3 spans 14 residues. The germline gives CDR1 SQVTM, CDR2 ANQGSEA. V was clipped by 0 bases and J by 14 bases; unmatched bases: 13. The chain's CDR3 is CSVEDGQDLTRVYF. The CDR3 DNA follows: TGCAGCGTTGAAGATGGACAGGACCTAACCCGAGTATATTTT.

There are a few counts of this clone. The gene calls are TRBV4-2 and TRBJ1-2; a possible D gene is TRBD1 (5 bases). V was cut by 3 bases and J by 6 bases, with 14 bases left in between. Germline values: CDR1 LGHNA, CDR2 YNFKEQ. CDR3 length: 14 amino acids. CDR3 region: CASSHVNPTDGYTF. The CDR3 DNA reads as TGTGCCAGCAGCCATGTCAACCCGACAGATGGCTACACCTTC.

The chain has TRBV6-5 and TRBJ1-2, with D perhaps TRBD1 (5 bases). Germline V CDR1 and CDR2: MNHEY, SVGAGI. Trimming took 0 bases from V and 6 from J, leaving 11 bases between them. CDR3 size: 14 residues. In DNA, the CDR3 is TGTGCCAGCAGTTACTCGATTGGGGCGGATGGCTACACCTTC. Protein sequence: CASSYSIGADGYTF.

Only a few counts were recorded for this clone. V is TRBV19 and J is TRBJ1-6; D is uncertain. CDR1 is LNHDA and CDR2 is SQIVND in the germline V gene (reference sequence). This CDR3 has 13 amino acids. The V end was cut by 3 bases, the J end by 8 bases, with 8 bases between. The CDR3 region is CASSMEGYSPLHF. In nucleotides, the CDR3 is TGTGCCAGTAGTATGGAGGGTTATTCACCCCTCCACTTT.

This clone appeared a few times. The DNA for the CDR3 is TGTGCCAGCAGCTTTCAGGGAGGGATGAACACTGAAGCTTTCTTT. It is translated as CASSFQGGMNTEAFF. This chain connects TRBV11-2 to TRBJ1-1; D possibly corresponds to TRBD1 (5 bases). The V end lost 3 bases, the J end lost 0 bases, and 11 bases lay between the germline ends. Germline loops: CDR1 SGHAT, CDR2 FQNNGV. CDR3 length: 15 residues.

This chain joins TRBV7-6 and TRBJ1-2; possible D gene TRBD1, 5 bases. V was trimmed by 0 bases and J by 2 bases, leaving 10 bases between them. There are 15 residues in the CDR3. CDR1 and CDR2 from the germline V gene are SGHVS and FNYEAQ. CDR3 in amino acids: CASSLAGQGNYGYTF. CDR3 DNA: TGTGCCAGCAGCTTAGCGGGGCAGGGAAACTATGGCTACACCTTC. Using reference TRBV7-6 and TRBJ1-2 for the parts outside the CDR3, the full variable domain is GAGVSQSPRYKVTKRGQDVALRCDPISGHVSLYWYRQALGQGPEFLTYFNYEAQQDKSGLPNDRFSAERPEGSISTLTIQRTEQRDSAMYRCASSLAGQGNYGYTFGSGTRLTVV.

This rearrangement joins TRBV2 to TRBJ2-2, with TRBD1 as a possible D gene (6 bases). Germline-derived CDR1 and CDR2 are SNHLY and FYNNEI. The CDR3 is made up of 15 amino acids. Deletions cut 6 bases from V and 2 bases from J, with 13 bases between. The CDR3 sequence: CASSPPGQNTGELFF. CDR3 nucleotides: TGTGCCAGCAGCCCTCCGGGACAAAACACCGGGGAGCTGTTTTTT.

The CDR3 DNA follows: TGTGCCAGCAGTTACTCGGGTGGAGGGGAGCAGTTCTTC. It translates to CASSYSGGGEQFF. The chain combines TRBV6-5 with TRBJ2-1; D might be TRBD2 (6 bases). Trimming pared 0 bases from V and 10 bases from J, leaving 10 bases between. Germline CDR1 and CDR2: MNHEY and SVGAGI. There are 13 residues in the CDR3.

CDR3 region: CASSPIVGRETQYF. CDR3 DNA: TGCGCCAGCAGTCCCATAGTGGGGCGGGAGACCCAGTACTTC. This rearrangement joins TRBV5-1 to TRBJ2-5; perhaps TRBD1 as D (5 bases). V was cut by 5 bases and J by 5 bases, with 16 bases left in between. CDR1 is SGHRS and CDR2 is YFSETQ in the germline V gene. The CDR3 has 14 residues.

The V and J genes are TRBV18 and TRBJ2-1, with D maybe TRBD2 (5 bases). Germline values: CDR1 KGHSH, CDR2 LQKENI. This CDR3 region has 18 residues. The V end lost 1 base, the J end lost 2 bases, and 18 bases lay between the germline ends. CDR3 coding DNA: TGTGCCAGCTCACCACAAGGGAACCAGCGGCTAGCCTACAATGAGCAGTTCTTC. Amino acids: CASSPQGNQRLAYNEQFF.

The chain couples TRBV4-3 to TRBJ1-2; 7 bases line up with TRBD1. J was trimmed by 3 bases and V by 4 bases; bases with no gene match: 5. The CDR3 extends over 14 amino acids. In germline, CDR1 is LGHNA, CDR2 YSLEER. The CDR3 region is CASSPDRSDYGYTF. CDR3 sequence (DNA): TGCGCCAGCAGCCCGGACAGGTCGGACTATGGCTACACCTTC.

This chain connects TRBV27 to TRBJ2-4, with 8 bases that match TRBD2. The CDR3 has 14 residues. Germline CDR1 MNHEY, CDR2 SMNVEV (reference sequence). Unmatched junction bases numbered 6, after V lost 5 bases and J lost 6 bases. The chain's CDR3 is CASSRGGRGNIQYF. The CDR3 DNA sequence: TGTGCCAGCAGTCGGGGGGGCCGCGGAAACATTCAGTACTTC.

The chain links TRBV7-3 to TRBJ2-7; 9 bases are a match to TRBD1. The trim removed 3 bases at V and 6 bases at J, leaving 6 bases unmatched. The CDR3 sequence is 14 residues long. Germline CDR1 reads SGHTA; CDR2 reads FQGTGA. This chain's CDR3 is CASSLDRGSPEQYF. For the CDR3, the DNA is TGTGCCAGCAGCTTGGACAGGGGCTCCCCCGAGCAGTACTTC. Looking up the rest from reference TRBV7-3 and TRBJ2-7 gives the full variable domain: GAGVSQTPSNKVTEKGKYVELRCDPISGHTALYWYRQSLGQGPEFLIYFQGTGAADDSGLPNDRFFAVRPEGSVSTLKIQRTERGDSAVYLCASSLDRGSPEQYFGPGTRLTVT.

A few counts support this clone. The chain uses TRBV5-1 and TRBJ2-2, with 7 bases fitting TRBD1. Per the germline V gene, CDR1 is SGHRS and CDR2 is YFSETQ. This CDR3 spans 15 amino acids. After removal of 4 bases from V and 0 bases from J, the junction contained 3 bases not matched to a gene. DNA for the CDR3: TGCGCCAGCAGCACTACAGGGGCGAACACCGGGGAGCTGTTTTTT. It specifies CASSTTGANTGELFF. The full variable domain, rest sourced from reference TRBV5-1 and TRBJ2-2, is KAGVTQTPRYLIKTRGQQVTLSCSPISGHRSVSWYQQTPGQGLQFLFEYFSETQRNKGNFPGRFSGRQFSNSRSEMNVSTLELGDSALYLCASSTTGANTGELFFGEGSRLTVL.

This clone was found a few times. V gene TRBV6-5 combines with J gene TRBJ1-6, with TRBD1 matching 10 bases. Germline trimming cut 0 bases from V and 14 bases from J; bases unmatched to any gene: 7. Germline assignment: CDR1 MNHEY and CDR2 SVGAGI. The CDR3 is made up of 15 amino acids. CDR3 protein: CASSYSRQGAQALHF. In DNA, the CDR3 is TGTGCCAGCAGTTACTCAAGACAGGGGGCGCAGGCCCTCCACTTT.

The chain links TRBV4-3 to TRBJ1-1, with a tentative D call TRBD1 (6 bases). V was trimmed by 3 bases and J by 4 bases, leaving 15 bases between them. CDR3 size: 15 residues. CDR1 LGHNA and CDR2 YSLEER come from the germline V gene. CDR3 residues: CASSQGVRGGTEAFF. The CDR3 coding sequence is TGCGCCAGCAGCCAGGGGGTGAGGGGGGGCACTGAAGCTTTCTTT.